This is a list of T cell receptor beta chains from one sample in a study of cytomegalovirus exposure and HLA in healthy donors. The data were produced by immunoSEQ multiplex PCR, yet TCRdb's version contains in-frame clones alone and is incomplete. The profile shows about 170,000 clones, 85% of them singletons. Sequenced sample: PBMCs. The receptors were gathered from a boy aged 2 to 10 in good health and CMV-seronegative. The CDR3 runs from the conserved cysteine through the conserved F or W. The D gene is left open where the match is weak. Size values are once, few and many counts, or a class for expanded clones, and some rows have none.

cdr3_nt: TGTGCCAGCAGTGTGGACAGGCAAGAGACCCAGTACTTC
cdr3_aa: CASSVDRQETQYF
v_call: TRBV6-5
d_call: TRBD1
j_call: TRBJ2-5
clone_size: NA

cdr3_nt: TGTGCCAGCAGCTCCGGACAGGCCCGTCCCACTGAAGCTTTCTTT
cdr3_aa: CASSSGQARPTEAFF
v_call: TRBV7-9
d_call: TRBD1
j_call: TRBJ1-1
clone_size: NA

cdr3_nt: TGTGCTAGTGGTTTGGTAACAGGCCGCTCTGGAAACACCATATATTTT
cdr3_aa: CASGLVTGRSGNTIYF
v_call: TRBV12-5
d_call: NA
j_call: TRBJ1-3
clone_size: NA

cdr3_nt: TGTGCCAGCAGTGCTGGGACAGCCCAAGGCGGAGAGACCCAGTACTTC
cdr3_aa: CASSAGTAQGGETQYF
v_call: TRBV6-1
d_call: TRBD1
j_call: TRBJ2-5
clone_size: NA

cdr3_nt: TGTGCCAGCTCACCAGAGTCTGAAGCTTTCTTT
cdr3_aa: CASSPESEAFF
v_call: TRBV18
d_call: NA
j_call: TRBJ1-1
clone_size: NA

cdr3_nt: TGTGCCAGCAGTGAGTGGCGGGAAGGAGGCACAGATACGCAGTATTTT
cdr3_aa: CASSEWREGGTDTQYF
v_call: TRBV6-4
d_call: NA
j_call: TRBJ2-3
clone_size: NA

cdr3_nt: TGTGCCAGCAGTTACGGGAGCGGGGAGCTGTTTTTT
cdr3_aa: CASSYGSGELFF
v_call: TRBV6-7
d_call: NA
j_call: TRBJ2-2
clone_size: NA

cdr3_nt: TGTGCCAGCAGCTCGGGGGGCTATGGCTACACCTTC
cdr3_aa: CASSSGGYGYTF
v_call: TRBV5-6
d_call: NA
j_call: TRBJ1-2
clone_size: once

cdr3_nt: TGTGCCTGGAGTGTAGGAGGGATCTATGGCTACACCTTC
cdr3_aa: CAWSVGGIYGYTF
v_call: TRBV30
d_call: NA
j_call: TRBJ1-2
clone_size: NA

cdr3_nt: TGTGCCAGCAGTTTAACCGAGTTCAATCAGCCCCAGCATTTT
cdr3_aa: CASSLTEFNQPQHF
v_call: TRBV28
d_call: NA
j_call: TRBJ1-5
clone_size: once

cdr3_nt: TGTGCCAGCAGCCGCGGCTACGAGCAGTACTTC
cdr3_aa: CASSRGYEQYF
v_call: TRBV28
d_call: NA
j_call: TRBJ2-7
clone_size: NA

cdr3_nt: TGTGCCAGCAGCCCCACAGGGGAACTTAACTATGGCTACACCTTC
cdr3_aa: CASSPTGELNYGYTF
v_call: TRBV6-4
d_call: TRBD1
j_call: TRBJ1-2
clone_size: NA

cdr3_nt: TGTGCCAGCAGCCGGAGAGAACTAGCGGGGGGGCTGGTAAATGAGCAGTTCTTC
cdr3_aa: CASSRRELAGGLVNEQFF
v_call: TRBV7-9
d_call: TRBD2
j_call: TRBJ2-1
clone_size: NA

cdr3_nt: TGCGCCAGCAGAGGGGACAGGGTCGGTTTCTTT
cdr3_aa: CASRGDRVGFF
v_call: TRBV10-2
d_call: TRBD1
j_call: TRBJ1-1
clone_size: once

cdr3_nt: TGTGCCAGCAGTGAATCGGCCGGGAACTATGGCTACACCTTC
cdr3_aa: CASSESAGNYGYTF
v_call: TRBV25-1
d_call: NA
j_call: TRBJ1-2
clone_size: NA

cdr3_nt: TGCGCCAGCAGCTTGGAGTGGGCCGACACTGAAGCTTTCTTT
cdr3_aa: CASSLEWADTEAFF
v_call: TRBV5-1
d_call: NA
j_call: TRBJ1-1
clone_size: NA

cdr3_nt: TGTGCCAGCAGCCCCCAGGGGACAGTTGGCAATACGCAGTATTTT
cdr3_aa: CASSPQGTVGNTQYF
v_call: TRBV28
d_call: TRBD1
j_call: TRBJ2-3
clone_size: NA

cdr3_nt: TGTGCCAGCTCACCGTCGTCGGGACAGGGGGCGAACGAGCAGTACTTC
cdr3_aa: CASSPSSGQGANEQYF
v_call: TRBV18
d_call: TRBD1
j_call: TRBJ2-7
clone_size: NA

cdr3_nt: TGTGCCAGCATTAGGGGGCAGGGGAACTATGGCTACACCTTC
cdr3_aa: CASIRGQGNYGYTF
v_call: TRBV6-1
d_call: TRBD1
j_call: TRBJ1-2
clone_size: NA

cdr3_nt: TGTGCCAGCAGCCCGGACCGGCGGGGATCCTACGAGCAGTACTTC
cdr3_aa: CASSPDRRGSYEQYF
v_call: TRBV9
d_call: NA
j_call: TRBJ2-7
clone_size: NA

cdr3_nt: TGTGCCATCAGTGAAAGCCAGGGGGGATCGGTTAGGAACATTCAGTACTTC
cdr3_aa: CAISESQGGSVRNIQYF
v_call: TRBV10-3
d_call: NA
j_call: TRBJ2-4
clone_size: NA

cdr3_nt: TGTGCCAGCAGCTTAGAAGAGCGCGATACGCAGTATTTT
cdr3_aa: CASSLEERDTQYF
v_call: TRBV13
d_call: NA
j_call: TRBJ2-3
clone_size: NA

cdr3_nt: TGTGCCAGCAGCTTACGGGAGGGGCGGACTGAAGCTTTCTTT
cdr3_aa: CASSLREGRTEAFF
v_call: TRBV7-8
d_call: NA
j_call: TRBJ1-1
clone_size: NA

cdr3_nt: TGTGCCAGCAGCTTAGTCCGACTAGCGGATAACAATGAGCAGTTCTTC
cdr3_aa: CASSLVRLADNNEQFF
v_call: TRBV7-8
d_call: TRBD2
j_call: TRBJ2-1
clone_size: NA

cdr3_nt: TGTGCCAGCAGCGAGCGACTTGACCCCTACGAGCAGTACTTC
cdr3_aa: CASSERLDPYEQYF
v_call: TRBV9
d_call: NA
j_call: TRBJ2-7
clone_size: NA

cdr3_nt: TGTGCCAGCAGTTTGCGGCTAGCGGGCTACGAGCAGTACTTC
cdr3_aa: CASSLRLAGYEQYF
v_call: TRBV27
d_call: TRBD2
j_call: TRBJ2-7
clone_size: NA

cdr3_nt: TGTGCCAGCAGTCTCCGGACTTACACTGAAGCTTTCTTT
cdr3_aa: CASSLRTYTEAFF
v_call: TRBV28
d_call: NA
j_call: TRBJ1-1
clone_size: NA

cdr3_nt: TGTGCCAGCAGGAACGCCGGAGGCCCCAACTTAAAACTGTTTTTT
cdr3_aa: CASRNAGGPNLKLFF
v_call: TRBV6-5
d_call: NA
j_call: TRBJ1-4
clone_size: NA

cdr3_nt: TGCGCCAGCAGCTTGACAGGGGACAAAAACATTCAGTACTTC
cdr3_aa: CASSLTGDKNIQYF
v_call: TRBV5-1
d_call: TRBD1
j_call: TRBJ2-4
clone_size: NA

cdr3_nt: TGTGCCAGCGGCGGGCAGATTAATTCACCCCTCCACTTT
cdr3_aa: CASGGQINSPLHF
v_call: TRBV14
d_call: NA
j_call: TRBJ1-6
clone_size: NA

cdr3_nt: TGTGCCATCAGTGATAGCCAGAAAAACACCGGGGAGCTGTTTTTT
cdr3_aa: CAISDSQKNTGELFF
v_call: TRBV10-3
d_call: NA
j_call: TRBJ2-2
clone_size: NA

cdr3_nt: TGTGCCAGCAGCTTGGAAGGGGCAGAGACCCAGTACTTC
cdr3_aa: CASSLEGAETQYF
v_call: TRBV5-4
d_call: NA
j_call: TRBJ2-5
clone_size: NA

cdr3_nt: TGTGCCAGCAGCCCAGCGGGGGGCGGAAACACCATATATTTT
cdr3_aa: CASSPAGGGNTIYF
v_call: TRBV7-9
d_call: NA
j_call: TRBJ1-3
clone_size: NA

cdr3_nt: TGTGCCAGCATTCTGGACACGAACACTGAAGCTTTCTTT
cdr3_aa: CASILDTNTEAFF
v_call: TRBV6-6
d_call: NA
j_call: TRBJ1-1
clone_size: NA

cdr3_nt: TGTGCCAGCAGTTACTCTTCGCAGTCTGGAAACACCATATATTTT
cdr3_aa: CASSYSSQSGNTIYF
v_call: TRBV6-5
d_call: NA
j_call: TRBJ1-3
clone_size: NA

cdr3_nt: TGCGCCAGCACCCTGACAGGGGGCGACTCCTACGAGCAGTACTTC
cdr3_aa: CASTLTGGDSYEQYF
v_call: TRBV10-2
d_call: TRBD1
j_call: TRBJ2-7
clone_size: NA

cdr3_nt: TGTGCCTGTCAGCGGGAGAGAACCTACAATGAGCAGTTCTTC
cdr3_aa: CACQRERTYNEQFF
v_call: TRBV2
d_call: TRBD2
j_call: TRBJ2-1
clone_size: NA